The T cell receptor beta chain described here comes from a study of memory CD4+ T cells and cytomegalovirus serostatus. This CDR3 is 12 amino acids long. Germline V CDR1 and CDR2: SGHVS, FQNEAQ. V dropped 2 bases and J dropped 7 bases, with 6 bases sitting between them. Single viable CD3+CD4+CD8-CD45RO+ cells were sorted as the memory CD4+ T cells. A single count supports this clone. The table came from immunoSEQ multiplex PCR; TCRdb's copy has only in-frame clones and leaves some out. The table lists some 44,000 clones, just under 80% of them singletons. The J gene is TRBJ1-5, the V gene TRBV7-8; unclear D gene. This TCR was recovered from an adult in good health and CMV-seronegative. Sequenced sample: memory CD4+ T cells from blood. The CDR3 reads CASSLLEQPQHF. In nucleotides, the CDR3 is TGTGCCAGCAGCTTACTTGAGCAGCCCCAGCATTTT.